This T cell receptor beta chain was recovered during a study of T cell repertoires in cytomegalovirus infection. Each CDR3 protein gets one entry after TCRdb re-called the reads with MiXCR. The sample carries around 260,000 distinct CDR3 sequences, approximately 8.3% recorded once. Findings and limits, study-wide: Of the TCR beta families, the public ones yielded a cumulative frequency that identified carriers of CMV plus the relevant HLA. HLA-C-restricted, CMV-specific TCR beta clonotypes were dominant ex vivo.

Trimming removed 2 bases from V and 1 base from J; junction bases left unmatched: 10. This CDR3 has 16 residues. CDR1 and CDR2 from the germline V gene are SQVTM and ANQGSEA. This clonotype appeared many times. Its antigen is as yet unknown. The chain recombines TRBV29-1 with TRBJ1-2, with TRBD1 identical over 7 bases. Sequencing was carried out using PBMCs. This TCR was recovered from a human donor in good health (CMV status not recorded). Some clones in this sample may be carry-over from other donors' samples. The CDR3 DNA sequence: TGCAGCGTTGAAACCGGAAGCAGGGGGAATAACTATGGCTACACCTTC. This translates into CSVETGSRGNNYGYTF. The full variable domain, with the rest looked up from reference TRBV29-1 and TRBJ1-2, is SAVISQKPSRDICQRGTSLTIQCQVDSQVTMMFWYRQQPGQSLTLIATANQGSEATYESGFVIDKFPISRPNLTFSTLTVSNMSPEDSSIYLCSVETGSRGNNYGYTFGSGTRLTVV.